The rows below give T cell receptor beta chains drawn from one sample of a study of beta chain features in type 1 diabetes. Profiling relied on immunoSEQ multiplex PCR, and the TCRdb table lists in-frame clones only, not all of them. The sample has 640,000 or so clones, around 15% seen once. The sequenced material came from naive CD4+ T cells from blood. The receptors stem from a man aged 18 to 30 with type 1 diabetes. Each CDR3 is given with its conserved first and last residue. A D gene is named only where the DNA matches it firmly. Not all rows give a size; the values are once, few, many and, for expanded clones, a class.

NA,TRBJ2-5,TRBV13,NA,CASSFKKNQETQYF,TGTGCCAGCAGCTTTAAGAAAAATCAAGAGACCCAGTACTTC
NA,TRBJ1-1,TRBV5-1,TRBD1,CASSPGTGDTEAFF,TGCGCCAGCAGCCCCGGGACAGGGGACACTGAAGCTTTCTTT
NA,TRBJ2-5,TRBV28,TRBD2,CASSTGTRETQYF,TGTGCCAGCAGTACCGGGACTAGGGAGACCCAGTACTTC
many,TRBJ1-2,TRBV30,NA,CAWSVPRDSYTF,TGTGCCTGGAGTGTTCCCCGGGACAGCTACACCTTC
few,TRBJ2-1,TRBV7-9,NA,CASSFFDRGGYNEQFF,TGTGCCAGCAGCTTCTTTGATAGGGGGGGATACAATGAGCAGTTCTTC
NA,TRBJ2-5,TRBV10-2,NA,CASKFGLQETQYF,TGCGCCAGCAAGTTCGGTCTCCAAGAGACCCAGTACTTC
few,TRBJ2-2,TRBV6-5,NA,CASSYSRTNTGELFF,TGTGCCAGCAGTTACTCCCGGACGAACACCGGGGAGCTGTTTTTT
few,TRBJ2-4,TRBV6-1,NA,CASSEQAGVAKNIQYF,TGTGCCAGCAGTGAACAGGCCGGCGTAGCCAAAAACATTCAGTACTTC
few,TRBJ1-6,TRBV6-5,TRBD1,CASSFRDSGDHSPLHF,TGTGCCAGCAGTTTTCGGGACAGCGGGGACCATTCACCCCTCCACTTT
NA,TRBJ1-2,TRBV7-9,TRBD1,CASSEGDRATQGYTF,TGTGCCAGCAGCGAGGGGGACAGGGCAACTCAGGGCTACACCTTC
NA,TRBJ2-7,TRBV14,NA,CASSSLGEQYF,TGTGCCAGCAGCTCCCTCGGCGAGCAGTACTTC
few,TRBJ2-7,TRBV7-9,NA,CASSLVEAVAYEQYF,TGTGCCAGCAGCTTAGTTGAGGCGGTCGCCTACGAGCAGTACTTC
few,TRBJ1-4,TRBV7-9,TRBD1,CASSYGQGFNEKLFF,TGTGCCAGCAGCTACGGACAGGGATTTAATGAAAAACTGTTTTTT
few,TRBJ2-5,TRBV2,NA,CASVRGLQETQYF,TGTGCCAGCGTCCGGGGGCTCCAAGAGACCCAGTACTTC
NA,TRBJ2-3,TRBV5-8,TRBD2,CASRIRLAATDTQYF,TGTGCCAGCAGAATCCGACTAGCGGCCACAGATACGCAGTATTTT
NA,TRBJ1-1,TRBV18,NA,CASSPMAARGDTEAFF,TGTGCCAGCTCACCAATGGCCGCAAGAGGGGACACTGAAGCTTTCTTT
few,TRBJ2-1,TRBV28,TRBD2,CASSLSWTSGDEQFF,TGTGCCAGCAGTTTATCCTGGACTAGCGGCGATGAGCAGTTCTTC
NA,TRBJ2-5,TRBV11-3,NA,CASSQQGGRQETQYF,TGTGCCAGCAGCCAGCAGGGGGGGCGGCAAGAGACCCAGTACTTC
NA,TRBJ1-2,TRBV28,NA,CASSSQGLGYGYTF,TGTGCCAGCAGTTCTCAGGGGCTGGGCTATGGCTACACCTTC
few,TRBJ2-5,TRBV30,NA,CAWSGQTGWGETQYF,TGTGCCTGGAGTGGCCAGACAGGCTGGGGGGAGACCCAGTACTTC
few,TRBJ1-2,TRBV30,NA,CAWSVRPGTDGYTF,TGTGCCTGGAGTGTAAGGCCGGGTACGGATGGCTACACCTTC
few,TRBJ2-7,TRBV18,NA,CASSPLGGGDEQYF,TGTGCCAGCTCACCTCTTGGAGGGGGGGACGAGCAGTACTTC
few,TRBJ1-2,TRBV5-6,NA,CASSEQTAPGQGYTF,TGTGCCAGCAGCGAACAGACAGCTCCCGGACAGGGCTACACCTTC
NA,TRBJ2-5,TRBV7-8,NA,CASSLRTSVDQETQYF,TGTGCCAGCAGCTTAAGGACCTCAGTAGACCAAGAGACCCAGTACTTC
few,TRBJ2-3,TRBV9,NA,CASSVEGGFMGTQYF,TGTGCCAGCAGCGTAGAGGGCGGGTTCATGGGTACGCAGTATTTT
NA,TRBJ2-1,TRBV9,NA,CASSVAVISSYNEQFF,TGTGCCAGCAGCGTGGCAGTAATAAGCTCCTACAATGAGCAGTTCTTC
few,TRBJ1-1,TRBV7-2,NA,CAGGFGSRNTEAFF,TGTGCCGGGGGGTTTGGCAGCAGGAACACTGAAGCTTTCTTT
few,TRBJ1-1,TRBV6-5,NA,CASSARRGPITEAFF,TGTGCCAGCAGTGCCCGGAGGGGCCCCATCACTGAAGCTTTCTTT
few,TRBJ1-3,TRBV30,NA,CAWSVVGNTIYF,TGTGCCTGGAGTGTTGTTGGAAACACCATATATTTT
NA,TRBJ2-3,TRBV27,NA,CASSRGTDTQYF,TGTGCCAGCAGTCGGGGTACAGATACGCAGTATTTT
few,TRBJ2-2,TRBV9,NA,CASNRYNTGELFF,TGTGCCAGCAACAGGTATAACACCGGGGAGCTGTTTTTT
NA,TRBJ1-5,TRBV2,NA,CASSEVAGDQPQHF,TGTGCCAGCAGTGAGGTGGCAGGTGATCAGCCCCAGCATTTT
few,TRBJ2-7,TRBV2,NA,CASRAAVTYEQYF,TGTGCCAGCAGGGCGGCAGTGACCTACGAGCAGTACTTC
few,TRBJ1-6,TRBV28,TRBD1,CASSLSQDRGTSPLHF,TGTGCCAGCAGTTTATCCCAGGACAGGGGGACATCACCCCTCCACTTT
few,TRBJ2-5,TRBV15,TRBD2,CATSRASGGGETQYF,TGTGCCACCAGCAGAGCTAGCGGGGGCGGGGAGACCCAGTACTTC
NA,TRBJ2-7,TRBV9,TRBD1,CASRGGQGPEQYF,TGTGCCAGCCGAGGGGGACAGGGACCCGAGCAGTACTTC
few,TRBJ2-1,TRBV5-6,TRBD2,CASSLPRLAGGYNEQFF,TGTGCCAGCAGTTTACCGAGACTAGCGGGGGGATACAATGAGCAGTTCTTC
few,TRBJ2-1,TRBV5-1,TRBD1,CASSPSGRDRGYNEQFF,TGCGCCAGCAGCCCGAGTGGCCGGGACAGGGGATACAATGAGCAGTTCTTC
NA,TRBJ2-3,TRBV9,NA,CASSVAGDTQYF,TGTGCCAGCAGCGTAGCGGGAGATACGCAGTATTTT
once,TRBJ2-5,TRBV29-1,NA,CSVGAGETQYF,TGCAGCGTTGGGGCGGGAGAGACCCAGTACTTC
few,TRBJ2-5,TRBV18,NA,CASSPPALQETQYF,TGTGCCAGCTCACCACCAGCCCTCCAAGAGACCCAGTACTTC
few,TRBJ2-2,TRBV19,TRBD1,CASSIQGANTGELFF,TGTGCCAGTAGTATTCAGGGGGCGAACACCGGGGAGCTGTTTTTT
NA,TRBJ1-1,TRBV29-1,NA,CSVDEGLNTEAFF,TGCAGCGTTGACGAGGGCCTGAACACTGAAGCTTTCTTT
few,TRBJ2-3,TRBV7-9,NA,CASSRDGAADTQYF,TGTGCCAGCAGCAGGGACGGGGCGGCAGATACGCAGTATTTT
NA,TRBJ1-2,TRBV5-6,NA,CASSPNSEAGYTF,TGTGCCAGCAGCCCGAACAGCGAGGCTGGCTACACCTTC
few,TRBJ2-3,TRBV4-2,TRBD2,CASSQDGLAGSLGDTQYF,TGTGCCAGCAGCCAAGACGGACTAGCGGGGTCTTTAGGAGATACGCAGTATTTT
NA,TRBJ2-2,TRBV4-1,TRBD1,CASSQNRGHTGELFF,TGCGCCAGCAGCCAAAACAGGGGCCACACCGGGGAGCTGTTTTTT
NA,TRBJ1-5,TRBV6-1,TRBD1,CASRQGDTLNQPQHF,TGTGCCAGCAGACAGGGGGACACCCTCAATCAGCCCCAGCATTTT
NA,TRBJ1-1,TRBV27,NA,CASSSRDGNTEAFF,TGTGCCAGCAGTTCTCGGGACGGGAACACTGAAGCTTTCTTT
NA,TRBJ1-1,TRBV29-1,NA,CSVDKGLNTEAFF,TGCAGCGTTGATAAAGGATTGAACACTGAAGCTTTCTTT
NA,TRBJ2-1,TRBV9,NA,CASSARQGGENEQFF,TGTGCCAGCAGCGCCCGACAGGGAGGGGAGAATGAGCAGTTCTTC
NA,TRBJ1-2,TRBV27,TRBD1,CASTPGQGAVNYGYTF,TGTGCCAGCACCCCGGGACAGGGGGCAGTCAACTATGGCTACACCTTC
NA,TRBJ1-2,TRBV2,NA,CASSSDSSYGYTF,TGTGCCAGCAGTTCGGACAGCTCCTATGGCTACACCTTC
once,TRBJ1-1,TRBV28,NA,CAIQRRAEAFF,TGTGCCATCCAGCGTAGGGCTGAAGCTTTCTTT
few,TRBJ1-5,TRBV27,NA,CASSLTNSNQPQHF,TGTGCCAGCAGCTTAACGAATAGCAATCAGCCCCAGCATTTT